This is a list of T cell receptor beta chains from one sample in a study of T cell changes during pregnancy in multiple sclerosis. The protocol was immunoSEQ multiplex PCR, while the TCRdb copy is restricted to in-frame clones and leaves out a portion. The table includes tens of thousands of clones, 90% to 95% detected once. This specimen was peripheral blood, taken in the first trimester of pregnancy. All receptors come from a female donor with multiple sclerosis, enrolled in a pregnancy study. The CDR3 runs from the conserved cysteine through the conserved F or W. The D gene is left open where the match is weak. The listing skips clone size in some rows; elsewhere it reads once, few, many or a size class.

abundance	v_gene	j_gene	d_gene	CDR3nt	CDR3aa
NA	TRBV6-5	TRBJ1-2	NA	TGTGCCAGCAGTTACTCGATCCCCGGGGTTGGCTATGGCTACACCTTC	CASSYSIPGVGYGYTF
NA	TRBV4-2	TRBJ1-6	TRBD1	TGTGCCAGCAGCCAAACAAACAGGGGCTCCTATAATTCACCCCTCCACTTT	CASSQTNRGSYNSPLHF
NA	TRBV5-1	TRBJ1-2	TRBD1	TGCGCCAGCAGCTGGGGACAGGGGGCTGGTGGCTACACCTTC	CASSWGQGAGGYTF
NA	TRBV28	TRBJ2-7	NA	TGTGCCAGCAACACTCCGGGCGGGGGCTTCTACGAGCAGTACTTC	CASNTPGGGFYEQYF
NA	TRBV27	TRBJ2-3	TRBD2	TGTGCCAGCAGTCCCTATAGGGGACTAGCGGGAGGAGATACGCAGTATTTT	CASSPYRGLAGGDTQYF
NA	TRBV30	TRBJ2-2	TRBD1	TGTGCCTGGAGCACCGGACAGGGGTTCACCGGGGAGCTGTTTTTT	CAWSTGQGFTGELFF
NA	TRBV5-5	TRBJ2-7	NA	TGTGCCAGCAGCTTGGTAGGAGGGACAGTTTCCTACGAGCAGTACTTC	CASSLVGGTVSYEQYF
NA	TRBV9	TRBJ2-5	TRBD2	TGTGCCAGCAGCTCACCGTCCCATGGGTCGGGGGGACAAGAGACCCAGTACTTC	CASSSPSHGSGGQETQYF
NA	TRBV5-4	TRBJ1-1	NA	TGTGCCAGCAGCTCCCAGGACTCTGAAGCTTTCTTT	CASSSQDSEAFF
NA	TRBV19	TRBJ1-1	TRBD1	TGTGCCAGTTCCGCCGGGACAGGGGTTTGGTGGGGCACTGAAGCTTTCTTT	CASSAGTGVWWGTEAFF
once	TRBV10-3	TRBJ2-1	TRBD2	TGTGCCATCAGTGAAAGGACTAGCGGCCGCTCCTACAATGAGCAGTTCTTC	CAISERTSGRSYNEQFF
NA	TRBV6-5	TRBJ2-7	TRBD1	TGTGCCAGCAGCAGGGACAGGGTTAAGACCTACGAGCAGTACTTC	CASSRDRVKTYEQYF
once	TRBV15	TRBJ2-5	NA	TGTGCCACCAGCAGAGGGACTCAAGAGACCCAGTACTTC	CATSRGTQETQYF
NA	TRBV6-6	TRBJ2-1	TRBD2	TGTGCCAGCAGTCTAGCGGGTAAGGAACTCTTC	CASSLAGKELF
NA	TRBV4-2	TRBJ2-2	TRBD1	TGTGCCAGCCAATCCCACAGGGGCAATGGCGGGGAGCTGTTTTTT	CASQSHRGNGGELFF
NA	TRBV5-4	TRBJ2-7	NA	TGTGCCAGCAGCCGCCCAGCAGGCGAGCAGTACTTC	CASSRPAGEQYF
NA	TRBV11-2	TRBJ2-7	NA	TGTGCCAGCAGCTCCGGGTATCCCTACGAGCAGTACTTC	CASSSGYPYEQYF
NA	TRBV5-5	TRBJ1-2	TRBD1	TGTGCCAGCAGCTTCTCCGGGACAGGGAGTGGCTACACCTTC	CASSFSGTGSGYTF
NA	TRBV10-3	TRBJ2-1	NA	TGTGCCATCACGAGAGAGGCCTTGTCCAGTGAGCAGTTCTTC	CAITREALSSEQFF
NA	TRBV5-1	TRBJ2-7	NA	TGCGCCAGCAGCTCAGGGGAGGGCACCTACGAGCAGTACTTC	CASSSGEGTYEQYF
once	TRBV18	TRBJ2-1	TRBD1	TGTGCCAGCTCACCGTTACAGGGGACCAATGAGCAGTTCTTC	CASSPLQGTNEQFF
NA	TRBV5-1	TRBJ2-6	TRBD2	TGCGCCAGCAGCTTCGGGGGGGGACGCGGGGCCAACGTCCTGACTTTC	CASSFGGGRGANVLTF
once	TRBV5-1	TRBJ2-2	TRBD2	TGCGCCAGCAGCTTTGGACTAGCGGGAGCGGACGGGGAGCTGTTTTTT	CASSFGLAGADGELFF
NA	TRBV5-1	TRBJ1-1	NA	TGCGCCAGCAGCTCAACCACAGGGATGCGCGCTGAAGCTTTCTTT	CASSSTTGMRAEAFF
NA	TRBV19	TRBJ1-5	TRBD1	TGTGCCAGTTTAGATTTAATAGACAGGGGGCATCAGCCCCAGCATTTT	CASLDLIDRGHQPQHF
NA	TRBV30	TRBJ2-5	TRBD2	TGTGCCTGGAGCGTAACGGGAGGAAAGACCCAGTACTTC	CAWSVTGGKTQYF
NA	TRBV15	TRBJ2-5	TRBD1	TGTGCCACCAGCAGGGGGACAGGGGGACAAGAGACCCAGTACTTC	CATSRGTGGQETQYF
NA	TRBV19	TRBJ2-5	NA	TGTGCCAGTAGTACGGGTCTCCAAGAGACCCAGTACTTC	CASSTGLQETQYF
NA	TRBV4-1	TRBJ1-1	TRBD1	TGCGCCAGCAGCCAAGGGCCTCTCGACAGGGTGAACACTGAAGCTTTCTTT	CASSQGPLDRVNTEAFF
NA	TRBV6-1	TRBJ1-2	TRBD1	TGTATGACAGGGGGCTATAACTATGGCTACACCTTC	CMTGGYNYGYTF
NA	TRBV10-3	TRBJ2-1	TRBD2	TGTGCCATCAGCCGGCTAGCGGGATCTTACAATGAGCAGTTCTTC	CAISRLAGSYNEQFF
few	TRBV5-5	TRBJ1-1	NA	TGTGCCAGCAGCTTTCTAAACAGGGCTCCTGAAGCTTTCTTT	CASSFLNRAPEAFF
NA	TRBV30	TRBJ1-3	NA	TGTGCCTGGAGCAGGGGTTCTGGAAACACCATATATTTT	CAWSRGSGNTIYF
NA	TRBV29-1	TRBJ1-5	TRBD1	TGCAGCGTTCAAGACAGGGATGGTCAGCCCCAGCATTTT	CSVQDRDGQPQHF
NA	TRBV20-1	TRBJ1-1	NA	TGCAGTGCTAGGGCTAACACTGAAGCTTTCTTT	CSARANTEAFF
NA	TRBV7-9	TRBJ2-2	NA	TGTGCCAGCAGCTTAGAAGCGTTGGGCGGGGAGCTGTTTTTT	CASSLEALGGELFF
once	TRBV11-2	TRBJ2-3	NA	TGTGCCAGCAGCCGGGACTTGAGGGATACGCAGTATTTT	CASSRDLRDTQYF
NA	TRBV5-1	TRBJ2-7	NA	TGCGCCAGCAGACTCGGGACACGCTCCTACGAGCAGTACTTC	CASRLGTRSYEQYF
NA	TRBV7-2	TRBJ1-1	TRBD1	TGTGCCAGCAGCCCAAGACAGGGGGCGCGGACTGAAGCTTTCTTT	CASSPRQGARTEAFF
once	TRBV27	TRBJ1-5	NA	TGTGCCAGCAGACGATACGCCTCCGGGATAGATAGCAATCAGCCCCAGCATTTT	CASRRYASGIDSNQPQHF
NA	TRBV7-8	TRBJ2-7	NA	TGTGCCAGCAGCTCCCGAGGCTACGAGCAGTACTTC	CASSSRGYEQYF
NA	TRBV5-1	TRBJ1-1	NA	TGCGCCAGCAGCTTGGTGGTGGGGCTCACTGAAGCTTTCTTT	CASSLVVGLTEAFF
once	TRBV25-1	TRBJ2-1	TRBD2	TGTGCCAGCCGCAGGGGCGGGGGGCCCTACAATGAGCAGTTCTTC	CASRRGGGPYNEQFF
NA	TRBV27	TRBJ2-5	NA	TGTGCCAGCAGCTACCTGTACCAAGAGACCCAGTACTTC	CASSYLYQETQYF
NA	TRBV6-5	TRBJ1-2	NA	TGTGCCAGCAGTTTTGGCCTTAACTATGGCTACACCTTC	CASSFGLNYGYTF
NA	TRBV4-2	TRBJ1-1	NA	TGTGCCAGCAGCCAAGACGGCAGCAGGGCAGGCACTGAAGCTTTCTTT	CASSQDGSRAGTEAFF
NA	TRBV28	TRBJ1-5	TRBD1	TGTGCCAGCAGTTTACTCAGGGGGGTACATCAGCCCCAGCATTTT	CASSLLRGVHQPQHF
NA	TRBV5-1	TRBJ1-1	NA	TGCGCCAGCAGCTCTCAGGGCAGATCGAACACTGAAGCTTTCTTT	CASSSQGRSNTEAFF
once	TRBV7-9	TRBJ1-4	NA	TGTGCCAGCAGCTCGGGAGACGGTGCAACTAATGAAAAACTGTTTTTT	CASSSGDGATNEKLFF
NA	TRBV29-1	TRBJ2-7	NA	TGCAGCGTTGAAACCCTAAGCTCCTACGAGCAGTACTTC	CSVETLSSYEQYF
NA	TRBV27	TRBJ2-2	TRBD1	TGTGCCAGCAGTTTTCGCCCCGCAAAGACAGGGAAATCGACCGGGGAGCTGTTTTTT	CASSFRPAKTGKSTGELFF
NA	TRBV6-5	TRBJ1-2	TRBD1	TGTGCCAGCAGCCCCCCTAACAGGGGAGGCTACACCTTC	CASSPPNRGGYTF
NA	TRBV7-9	TRBJ1-2	NA	TGTGCCAGCAGCTTGTTGACAGGCTATGGCTACACCTTC	CASSLLTGYGYTF
NA	TRBV19	TRBJ1-1	NA	TGTGCCAGTAGTAACAGCTTGAACACTGAAGCTTTCTTT	CASSNSLNTEAFF
NA	TRBV4-2	TRBJ1-2	TRBD1	TGTGCCAGCAGCCAAGACCCAGGGGGCGCCGAGTATGGCTACACCTTC	CASSQDPGGAEYGYTF